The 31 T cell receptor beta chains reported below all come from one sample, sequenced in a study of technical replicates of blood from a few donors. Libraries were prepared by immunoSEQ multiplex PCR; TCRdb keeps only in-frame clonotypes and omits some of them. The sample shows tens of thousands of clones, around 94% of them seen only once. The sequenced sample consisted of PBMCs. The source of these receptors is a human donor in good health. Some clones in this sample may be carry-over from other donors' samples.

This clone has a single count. The CDR3 region is CASSGTRGLAGEQYF. CDR3 DNA: TGTGCCAGCTCAGGGACCCGGGGACTAGCGGGCGAGCAGTACTTC. The rearrangement links TRBV18 to TRBJ2-7; the match to TRBD2 covers 12 bases. This CDR3 is built from 15 residues. V lost 5 bases, J lost 6 bases, and 8 bases stayed unmatched. The V gene's germline CDR1 is KGHSH and CDR2 LQKENI.

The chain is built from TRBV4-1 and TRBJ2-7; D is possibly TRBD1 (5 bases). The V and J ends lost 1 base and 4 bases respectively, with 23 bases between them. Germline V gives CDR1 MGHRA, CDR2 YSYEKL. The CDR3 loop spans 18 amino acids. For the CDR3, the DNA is TGCGCCAGCAGCCAAGGGGCAGCCGGTACAGGCACTCGGTACGAGCAGTACTTC. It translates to CASSQGAAGTGTRYEQYF.

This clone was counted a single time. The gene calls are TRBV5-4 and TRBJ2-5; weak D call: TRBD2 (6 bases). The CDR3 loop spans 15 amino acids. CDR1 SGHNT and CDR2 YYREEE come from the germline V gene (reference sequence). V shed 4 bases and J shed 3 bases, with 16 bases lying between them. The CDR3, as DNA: TGTGCCAGCAGCAGCGGAGGGGCCACCGAAGAGACCCAGTACTTC. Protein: CASSSGGATEETQYF.

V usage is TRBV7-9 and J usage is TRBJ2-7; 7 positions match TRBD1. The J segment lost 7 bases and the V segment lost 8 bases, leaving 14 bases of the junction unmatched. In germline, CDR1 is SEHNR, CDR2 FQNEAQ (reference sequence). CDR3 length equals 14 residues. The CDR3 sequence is CASDRDSLSREQYF. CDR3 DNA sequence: TGTGCCAGCGACCGGGACAGTTTGAGCAGAGAGCAGTACTTC.

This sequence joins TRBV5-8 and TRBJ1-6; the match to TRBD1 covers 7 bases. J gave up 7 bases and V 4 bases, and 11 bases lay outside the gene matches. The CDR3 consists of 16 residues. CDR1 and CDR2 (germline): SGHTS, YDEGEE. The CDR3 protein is CASSPTRRGLNSPLHF. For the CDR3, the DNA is TGTGCCAGCAGCCCTACGAGGAGGGGGCTGAATTCACCCCTCCACTTT.

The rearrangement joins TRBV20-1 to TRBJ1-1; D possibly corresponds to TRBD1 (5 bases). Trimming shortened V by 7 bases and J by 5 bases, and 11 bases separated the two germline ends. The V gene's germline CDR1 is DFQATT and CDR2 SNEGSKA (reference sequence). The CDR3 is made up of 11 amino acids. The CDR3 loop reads CSVAGRTEAFF. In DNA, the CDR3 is TGCAGTGTTGCGGGACGGACTGAAGCTTTCTTT.

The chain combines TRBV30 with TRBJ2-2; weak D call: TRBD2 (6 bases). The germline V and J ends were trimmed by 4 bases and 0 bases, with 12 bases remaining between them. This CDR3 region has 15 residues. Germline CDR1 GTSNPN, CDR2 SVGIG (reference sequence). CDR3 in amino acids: CAWNSGAPNTGELFF. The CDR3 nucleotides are TGTGCCTGGAATAGCGGAGCCCCGAACACCGGGGAGCTGTTTTTT.

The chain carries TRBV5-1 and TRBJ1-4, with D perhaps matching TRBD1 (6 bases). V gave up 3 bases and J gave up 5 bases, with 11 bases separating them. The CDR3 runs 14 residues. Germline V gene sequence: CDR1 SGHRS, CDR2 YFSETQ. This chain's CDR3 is CASSYGQLNEKLFF. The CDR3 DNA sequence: TGCGCCAGCAGCTATGGACAGTTGAATGAAAAACTGTTTTTT.

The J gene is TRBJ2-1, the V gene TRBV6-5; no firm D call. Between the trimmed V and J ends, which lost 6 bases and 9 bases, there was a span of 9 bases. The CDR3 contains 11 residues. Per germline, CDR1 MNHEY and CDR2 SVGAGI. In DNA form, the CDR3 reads TGTGCCAGCAGCCTCGGCGGTGAGCAGTTCTTC. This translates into CASSLGGEQFF.

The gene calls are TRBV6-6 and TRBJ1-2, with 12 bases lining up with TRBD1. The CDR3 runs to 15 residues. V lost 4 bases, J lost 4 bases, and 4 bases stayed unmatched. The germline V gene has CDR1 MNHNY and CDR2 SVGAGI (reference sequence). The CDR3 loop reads CASSSRDRGLYGYTF. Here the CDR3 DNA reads TGTGCCAGCAGTTCCCGGGACAGGGGGCTCTATGGCTACACCTTC.

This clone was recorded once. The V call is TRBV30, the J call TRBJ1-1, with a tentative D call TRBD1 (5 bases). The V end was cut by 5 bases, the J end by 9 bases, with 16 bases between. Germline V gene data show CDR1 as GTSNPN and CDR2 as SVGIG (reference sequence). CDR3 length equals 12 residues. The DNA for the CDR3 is TGTGCCTGGGGGGACTTAACGCCTAAAGCTTTCTTT. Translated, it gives CAWGDLTPKAFF.

The DNA of the CDR3 is TGCGCCAGCAGCCGTCAGCGGGAGGGCCCGTGGGAGCAGTACTTC. Residues: CASSRQREGPWEQYF. This chain links TRBV4-3 with TRBJ2-7; 10 bases fit TRBD2. This CDR3 spans 15 amino acids. The germline gives CDR1 LGHNA, CDR2 YSLEER. V gave up 4 bases and J gave up 7 bases; unmatched junction bases: 10.

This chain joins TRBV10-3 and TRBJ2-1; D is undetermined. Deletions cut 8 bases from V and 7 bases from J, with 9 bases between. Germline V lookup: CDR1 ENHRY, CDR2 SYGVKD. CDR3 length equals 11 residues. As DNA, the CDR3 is TGTGCCATCGGCGCCGGGAATGAGCAGTTCTTC. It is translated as CAIGAGNEQFF.

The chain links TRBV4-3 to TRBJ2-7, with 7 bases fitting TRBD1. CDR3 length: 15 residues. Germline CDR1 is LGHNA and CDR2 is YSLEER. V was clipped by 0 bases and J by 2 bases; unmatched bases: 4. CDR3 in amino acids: CASSQDEGAPYEQYF. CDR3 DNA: TGCGCCAGCAGCCAAGATGAGGGGGCACCCTACGAGCAGTACTTC.

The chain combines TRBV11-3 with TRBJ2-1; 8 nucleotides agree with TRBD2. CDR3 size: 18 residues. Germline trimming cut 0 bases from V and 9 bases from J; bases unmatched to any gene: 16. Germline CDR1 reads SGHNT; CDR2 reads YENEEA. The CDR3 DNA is TGTGCCAGCAGCTTAGACTTTTCCGGGGGGGCAGGTGCGAGTGAGCAGTTCTTC. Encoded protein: CASSLDFSGGAGASEQFF.

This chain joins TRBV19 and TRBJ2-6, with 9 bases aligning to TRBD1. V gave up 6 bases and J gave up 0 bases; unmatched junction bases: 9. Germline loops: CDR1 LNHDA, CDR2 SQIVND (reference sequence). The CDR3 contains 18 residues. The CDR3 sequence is CASRDQQGAVSGANVLTF. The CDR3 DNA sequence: TGTGCCAGTAGGGACCAACAGGGGGCCGTCTCTGGGGCCAACGTCCTGACTTTC.

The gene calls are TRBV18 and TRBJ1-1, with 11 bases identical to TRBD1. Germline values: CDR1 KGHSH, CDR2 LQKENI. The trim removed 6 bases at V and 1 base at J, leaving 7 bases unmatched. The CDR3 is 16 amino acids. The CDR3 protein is CASSPGQGAGNTEAFF. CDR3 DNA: TGTGCCAGCTCGCCTGGACAGGGGGCCGGGAACACTGAAGCTTTCTTT.

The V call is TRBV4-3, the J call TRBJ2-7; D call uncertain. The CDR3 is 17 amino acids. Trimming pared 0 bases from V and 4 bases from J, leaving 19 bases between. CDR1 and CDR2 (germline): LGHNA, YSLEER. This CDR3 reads CASSQDRLTAMIYEQYF. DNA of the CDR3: TGCGCCAGCAGCCAAGATCGCTTAACAGCTATGATTTACGAGCAGTACTTC.

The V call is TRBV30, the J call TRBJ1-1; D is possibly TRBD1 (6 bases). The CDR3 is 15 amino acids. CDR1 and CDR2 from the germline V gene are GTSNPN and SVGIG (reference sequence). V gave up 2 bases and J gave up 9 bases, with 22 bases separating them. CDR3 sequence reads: CAWSSSNQGRTKAFF. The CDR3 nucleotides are TGTGCCTGGAGTTCATCGAACCAGGGGAGAACAAAAGCTTTCTTT.

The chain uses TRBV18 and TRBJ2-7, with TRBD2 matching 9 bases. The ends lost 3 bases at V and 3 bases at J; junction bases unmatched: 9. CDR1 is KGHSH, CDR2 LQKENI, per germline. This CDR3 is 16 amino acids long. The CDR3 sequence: CASSPLPGTSSYEQYF. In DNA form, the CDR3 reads TGTGCCAGCTCACCCCTCCCCGGGACTAGCAGCTACGAGCAGTACTTC.

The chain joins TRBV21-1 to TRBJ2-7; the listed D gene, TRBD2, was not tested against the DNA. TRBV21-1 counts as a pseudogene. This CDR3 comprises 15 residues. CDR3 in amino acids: CASSQIAGESYEQYF. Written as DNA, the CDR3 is TGTGCCAGCAGCCAAATAGCGGGAGAATCCTACGAGCAGTACTTC.

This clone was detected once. In DNA, the CDR3 is TGTGCCAGCAGTTCAGGGGGTGTTGGCACTGAAGCTTTCTTT. Translation: CASSSGGVGTEAFF. The V and J genes are TRBV6-5 and TRBJ1-1, with 7 bases identical to TRBD1. The CDR3 runs to 14 residues. Germline V gene lookup returns CDR1 MNHEY and CDR2 SVGAGI. V trimming: 4 bases; J trimming: 4 bases; junction bases outside the gene matches: 6.

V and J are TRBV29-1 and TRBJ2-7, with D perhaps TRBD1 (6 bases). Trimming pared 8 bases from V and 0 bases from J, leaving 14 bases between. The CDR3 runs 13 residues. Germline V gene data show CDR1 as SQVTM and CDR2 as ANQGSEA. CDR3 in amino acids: CSFGTGSSYEQYF. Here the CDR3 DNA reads TGCAGCTTCGGTACAGGGAGCTCCTACGAGCAGTACTTC.

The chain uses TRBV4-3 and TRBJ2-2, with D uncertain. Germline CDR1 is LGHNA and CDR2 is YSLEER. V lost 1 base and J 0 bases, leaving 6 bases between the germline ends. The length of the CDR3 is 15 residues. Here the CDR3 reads CASSQGQTNTGELFF. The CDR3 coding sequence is TGCGCCAGCAGCCAAGGCCAGACGAACACCGGGGAGCTGTTTTTT.

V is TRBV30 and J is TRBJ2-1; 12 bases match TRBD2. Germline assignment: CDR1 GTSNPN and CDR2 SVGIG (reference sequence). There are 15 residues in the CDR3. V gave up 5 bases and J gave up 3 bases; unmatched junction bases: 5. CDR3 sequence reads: CAWGGLAGLYNEQFF. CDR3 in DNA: TGTGCCTGGGGTGGACTAGCGGGACTCTACAATGAGCAGTTCTTC.

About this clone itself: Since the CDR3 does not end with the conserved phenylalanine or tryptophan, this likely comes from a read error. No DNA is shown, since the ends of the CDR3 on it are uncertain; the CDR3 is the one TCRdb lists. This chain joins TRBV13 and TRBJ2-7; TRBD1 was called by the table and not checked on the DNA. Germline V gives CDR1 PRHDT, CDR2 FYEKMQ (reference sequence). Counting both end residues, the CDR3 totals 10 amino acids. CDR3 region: CASSLVMETG.

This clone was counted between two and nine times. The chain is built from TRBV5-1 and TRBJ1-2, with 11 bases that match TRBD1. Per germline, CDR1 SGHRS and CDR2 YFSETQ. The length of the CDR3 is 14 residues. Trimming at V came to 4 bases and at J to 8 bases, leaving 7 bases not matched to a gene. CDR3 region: CASSRDRGTWGYTF. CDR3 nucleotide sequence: TGCGCCAGCAGCCGGGACAGGGGGACCTGGGGCTACACCTTC.

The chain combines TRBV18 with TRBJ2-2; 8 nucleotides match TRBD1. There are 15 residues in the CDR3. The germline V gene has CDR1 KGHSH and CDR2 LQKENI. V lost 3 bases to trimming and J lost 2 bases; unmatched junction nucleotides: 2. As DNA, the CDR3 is TGTGCCAGCTCACCCGGGACAGGAAACACCGGGGAGCTGTTTTTT. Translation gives CASSPGTGNTGELFF.

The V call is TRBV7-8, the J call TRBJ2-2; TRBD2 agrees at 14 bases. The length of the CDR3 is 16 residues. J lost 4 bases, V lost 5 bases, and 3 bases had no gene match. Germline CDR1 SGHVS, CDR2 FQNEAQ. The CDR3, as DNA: TGTGCCAGCAGCACCGGACTAGCGGGGGGCACCGGGGAGCTGTTTTTT. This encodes CASSTGLAGGTGELFF.

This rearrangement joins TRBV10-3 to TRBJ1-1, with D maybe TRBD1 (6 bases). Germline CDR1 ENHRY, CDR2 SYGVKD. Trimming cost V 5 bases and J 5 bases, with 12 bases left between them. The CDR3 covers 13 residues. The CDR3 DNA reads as TGTGCCATCAGTATACAGGGAGATACTGAAGCTTTCTTT. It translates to CAISIQGDTEAFF.

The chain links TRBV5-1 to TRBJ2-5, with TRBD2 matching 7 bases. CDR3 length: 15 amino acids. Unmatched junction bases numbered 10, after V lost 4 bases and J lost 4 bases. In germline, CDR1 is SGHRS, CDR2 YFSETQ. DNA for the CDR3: TGCGCCAGCAGCCCGGGGGACCGCGGGGGAGAGACCCAGTACTTC. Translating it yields CASSPGDRGGETQYF.